Presented here are 28 T cell receptor beta chains from one specimen sequenced in a study of blood T cell repertoires in COVID-19 (dated by TCRdb to about 2020). The method behind the library was the immunoSEQ multiplex PCR assay. Sourced from immuneACCESS, this table was stored by TCRdb with only in-frame sequences that have V and J called. A share of the clones is absent; for the studies checked, an unresolved V gene accounts for under half, and the remainder has no known explanation. This sample holds around 350,000 clones; approximately 86% were observed only once. The top ten clones comprise approximately 2.9% of the sample. Sequenced input: peripheral blood. These receptors all come from a human donor in a cohort sampled during active COVID-19.

This chain connects TRBV29-1 to TRBJ2-5; 9 bases fit TRBD2. The CDR3 has 15 amino acids. Germline CDR1 and CDR2: SQVTM and ANQGSEA. J was trimmed by 5 bases and V by 3 bases; bases with no gene match: 10. CDR3 in DNA: TGCAGCGTTGAGGTGGAGACTAGCGGCCGGGAGACCCAGTACTTC. Amino acids: CSVEVETSGRETQYF.

J is TRBJ2-7 and V is TRBV27; 8 bases fit TRBD2. The trim removed 4 bases at V and 1 base at J, leaving 12 bases unmatched. The CDR3 is 17 residues long. CDR1 is MNHEY and CDR2 is SMNVEV in the germline V gene (reference sequence). This chain's CDR3 is CASSSPGGAGSSYEQYF. CDR3 in DNA: TGTGCCAGCAGTTCGCCCGGGGGGGCGGGATCTTCCTACGAGCAGTACTTC.

The rearrangement uses TRBV25-1 and TRBJ2-7; 8 bases map to TRBD2. This CDR3 region has 13 residues. Germline-derived CDR1 and CDR2 are MGHDK and SYGVNS. V trimming: 2 bases; J trimming: 5 bases; junction bases outside the gene matches: 2. This CDR3 is CASSEPGRDEQYF. The CDR3 nucleotides read TGTGCCAGCAGTGAACCCGGGAGGGACGAGCAGTACTTC.

This clone occurred once. The V and J genes are TRBV27 and TRBJ2-3; no clear D. The ends were cut back, 11 bases at V and 2 bases at J, with 14 bases in the middle. This CDR3 is 13 amino acids long. From germline, CDR1 is MNHEY and CDR2 SMNVEV (reference sequence). As DNA, the CDR3 is TGTGCCGTGGGCCACCCCTCCACAGATACGCAGTATTTT. This translates into CAVGHPSTDTQYF.

For the CDR3, the DNA is TGTGCCAGCAGCAGACTGGGGACTACCCTTGAGCAGTTCTTC. This codes for CASSRLGTTLEQFF. The rearrangement links TRBV11-1 to TRBJ2-1; 7 positions agree with TRBD2. CDR1 is SGHAT, CDR2 FQDESV, per germline (reference sequence). The CDR3 covers 14 residues. J gave up 9 bases and V 5 bases, and 10 bases lay outside the gene matches.

This clone was seen many times. The CDR3 region is CASSLGRGLGQPQHF. The CDR3 DNA follows: TGTGCCAGCAGCTTGGGCAGGGGATTGGGTCAGCCCCAGCATTTT. The chain joins TRBV11-2 to TRBJ1-5; D may be TRBD1 (6 bases). Germline V gene lookup returns CDR1 SGHAT and CDR2 FQNNGV. Trimming cost V 3 bases and J 6 bases, with 15 bases left between them. The CDR3 extends over 15 amino acids.

V usage is TRBV6-5 and J usage is TRBJ1-2, with TRBD1 identical over 9 bases. The CDR3 length is 15 residues. J gave up 4 bases and V 2 bases, and 5 bases lay outside the gene matches. Per the germline V gene, CDR1 is MNHEY and CDR2 is SVGAGI. The chain's CDR3 is CASSYPGQGTYGYTF. The CDR3 coding sequence is TGTGCCAGCAGTTACCCGGGACAGGGAACCTATGGCTACACCTTC.

CDR3 bases: TGTGCCAGCAGTGAATCCCTCTACGAGCAGTACTTC. Translating it yields CASSESLYEQYF. V and J are TRBV6-1 and TRBJ2-7, with unresolved D. CDR1 and CDR2 from the germline V gene are MNHNS and SASEGT. The CDR3 contains 12 residues. V lost 2 bases and J 3 bases, leaving 5 bases between the germline ends.

This chain uses TRBV10-2 with TRBJ2-7; D possibly corresponds to TRBD1 (6 bases). V lost 5 bases and J 5 bases, leaving 10 bases between the germline ends. The CDR3 totals 12 residues. The V gene's germline CDR1 is WSHSY and CDR2 SAAADI. CDR3 bases: TGCGCCAGCAGTCACAGGGATGACGAGCAGTACTTC. The encoded protein is CASSHRDDEQYF.

The chain employs TRBV10-3 and TRBJ2-7, with a tentative D call TRBD1 (5 bases). Germline V CDR1 and CDR2: ENHRY, SYGVKD. With 4 bases removed from V and 3 bases from J, the gap between germline ends came to 16 bases. The CDR3 loop spans 15 amino acids. The DNA for the CDR3 is TGTGCCATCAGTGCAATTAGGGGTAGGGACTACGAGCAGTACTTC. Translating it yields CAISAIRGRDYEQYF.

This clone was recorded at least ten times. This chain connects TRBV18 to TRBJ1-1; possible D gene TRBD1, 6 bases. The CDR3 spans 16 residues. V was shortened by 0 bases and J by 1 base, with 12 bases between the two germline ends. CDR1 is KGHSH and CDR2 is LQKENI in the germline V gene. The CDR3 protein is CASSPPGHLPNTEAFF. DNA of the CDR3: TGTGCCAGCTCACCACCGGGACACCTCCCGAACACTGAAGCTTTCTTT. Complete variable domain (other parts from reference TRBV18 and TRBJ1-1): NAGVMQNPRHLVRRRGQEARLRCSPMKGHSHVYWYRQLPEEGLKFMVYLQKENIIDESGMPKERFSAEFPKEGPSILRIQQVVRGDSAAYFCASSPPGHLPNTEAFFGQGTRLTVV.

V and J are TRBV7-9 and TRBJ1-1, with D maybe TRBD1 (5 bases). Per the germline V gene, CDR1 is SEHNR and CDR2 is FQNEAQ (reference sequence). Between the trimmed V and J ends, which lost 1 base and 2 bases, there was a span of 8 bases. CDR3 size: 14 residues. CDR3 in amino acids: CASSLGGGNTEAFF. In DNA, the CDR3 is TGTGCCAGCAGCTTAGGCGGGGGAAACACTGAAGCTTTCTTT.

This chain joins TRBV9 and TRBJ2-5; no clear D gene. This CDR3 comprises 13 residues. Germline values: CDR1 SGDLS, CDR2 YYNGEE. The V end was cut by 1 base, the J end by 2 bases, with 6 bases between. For the CDR3, the DNA is TGTGCCAGCAGCGTAAACAGTCAAGAGACCCAGTACTTC. Its protein product is CASSVNSQETQYF.

The V and J genes are TRBV30 and TRBJ1-4; a possible D gene is TRBD1 (5 bases). With 4 bases removed from V and 7 bases from J, the gap between germline ends came to 16 bases. CDR3 length: 14 amino acids. CDR1 is GTSNPN, CDR2 SVGIG, per germline (reference sequence). Here the CDR3 DNA reads TGTGCCTGGATGGGGGGGGGACTGGCTGAAAAACTGTTTTTT. The encoded protein is CAWMGGGLAEKLFF.

The chain combines TRBV9 with TRBJ2-2; 10 bases are shared with TRBD2. The CDR3 consists of 14 residues. V was pared by 4 bases and J by 7 bases, with 4 bases of the junction left unmatched. Germline values: CDR1 SGDLS, CDR2 YYNGEE. The CDR3, as DNA: TGTGCCAGCAGCCGAGGACTAGCGGTCGGGGAGCTGTTTTTT. It yields the protein CASSRGLAVGELFF. The full variable domain, with the rest looked up from reference TRBV9 and TRBJ2-2, is DSGVTQTPKHLITATGQRVTLRCSPRSGDLSVYWYQQSLDQGLQFLIQYYNGEERAKGNILERFSAQQFPDLHSELNLSSLELGDSALYFCASSRGLAVGELFFGEGSRLTVL.

This clone was counted between two and nine times. This rearrangement joins TRBV5-1 to TRBJ2-3, with D perhaps matching TRBD2 (6 bases). Trimming pared 3 bases from V and 6 bases from J, leaving 14 bases between. This CDR3 region has 14 residues. Germline CDR1 and CDR2: SGHRS and YFSETQ. CDR3 DNA sequence: TGCGCCAGCAGCTCCCGGGCGGGGCCGGATACGCAGTATTTT. Protein sequence: CASSSRAGPDTQYF.

The rearrangement uses TRBV28 and TRBJ1-1; 7 bases map to TRBD1. CDR1 is MDHEN, CDR2 SYDVKM, per germline. The CDR3 runs 15 residues. Trimming cost V 6 bases and J 3 bases; bases outside gene matches: 10. CDR3 region: CASSRDSYEYTEAFF. The DNA for the CDR3 is TGTGCCAGCAGCAGGGACAGTTACGAGTACACTGAAGCTTTCTTT. The whole variable domain, remainder taken from reference TRBV28 and TRBJ1-1, is DVKVTQSSRYLVKRTGEKVFLECVQDMDHENMFWYRQDPGLGLRLIYFSYDVKMKEKGDIPEGYSVSREKKERFSLILESASTNQTSMYLCASSRDSYEYTEAFFGQGTRLTVV.

In the case of this clone: The same CDR3 can be traced to other DNA sequences in this sample. The V call is TRBV19, the J call TRBJ1-5; 9 bases are shared with TRBD1. This CDR3 has 15 residues. V gave up 3 bases and J gave up 4 bases; unmatched junction bases: 4. CDR1 is LNHDA and CDR2 is SQIVND in the germline V gene (reference sequence). In DNA form, the CDR3 reads TGTGCCAGTAGTATGGGACAGGGCGGAAATCAGCCCCAGCATTTT. This sequence encodes CASSMGQGGNQPQHF.

Here the CDR3 DNA reads TGTGCCAGTAAGGGTAGTATATGGGAAGGGGGCATCGATCAGCCCCAGCATTTT. Translating gives CASKGSIWEGGIDQPQHF. The chain recombines TRBV19 with TRBJ1-5; 7 bases map to TRBD1. This CDR3 is 18 amino acids long. After removal of 7 bases from V and 5 bases from J, the junction contained 20 bases not matched to a gene. Germline V gene lookup returns CDR1 LNHDA and CDR2 SQIVND (reference sequence).

The chain recombines TRBV6-5 with TRBJ2-1, with 11 positions matching TRBD2. Per germline, CDR1 MNHEY and CDR2 SVGAGI. This CDR3 has 15 amino acids. J lost 4 bases, V lost 6 bases, and 5 bases had no gene match. The CDR3 region has the DNA TGTGCCAGCAGACAGTTAGCGGGAGGGTACAATGAGCAGTTCTTC. Translated, it gives CASRQLAGGYNEQFF.

This clone appeared a few times. The chain carries TRBV30 and TRBJ2-5; D gene uncertain. V was cut by 3 bases and J by 1 base, with 9 bases left in between. CDR3 size: 13 residues. Germline lookup yields CDR1 GTSNPN and CDR2 SVGIG (reference sequence). CDR3 nucleotide sequence: TGTGCCTGGAGACAACAGAGCCAAGAGACCCAGTACTTC. Protein sequence: CAWRQQSQETQYF.

The genes are TRBV10-3 and TRBJ1-2; 8 bases align to TRBD1. The germline gives CDR1 ENHRY, CDR2 SYGVKD. The length of the CDR3 is 15 residues. J gave up 1 base and V 2 bases, and 3 bases lay outside the gene matches. As DNA, the CDR3 is TGTGCCATCAGTGAGGGGACAGGCGTTAACTATGGCTACACCTTC. Protein product: CAISEGTGVNYGYTF.

The chain couples TRBV2 to TRBJ2-3; 8 bases align to TRBD1. V dropped 6 bases and J dropped 5; count of bases not matched to a gene: 10. This CDR3 has 15 amino acids. In germline, CDR1 is SNHLY, CDR2 FYNNEI. CDR3 bases: TGTGCCAGCAGGGAAACCAGGGGGCGCGGAGATACGCAGTATTTT. It translates to CASRETRGRGDTQYF.

This chain uses TRBV2 with TRBJ1-1, with D possibly being TRBD1 (5 bases). The CDR3 extends over 12 amino acids. V shed 3 bases and J shed 11 bases, with 13 bases lying between them. Germline loops: CDR1 SNHLY, CDR2 FYNNEI. CDR3 bases: TGTGCCAGCAGTGACCTTCGGGGGGTGGCTTTCTTT. As protein: CASSDLRGVAFF.

The rearrangement links TRBV5-4 to TRBJ1-1; 7 bases align to TRBD1. The CDR3 sequence is 14 residues long. CDR1 is SGHNT and CDR2 is YYREEE in the germline V gene (reference sequence). The V and J ends lost 3 bases and 1 base, in that order; junction bases with no gene match: 3. CDR3 coding DNA: TGTGCCAGCAGCTCGGAGGGGGCGAACACTGAAGCTTTCTTT. This translates into CASSSEGANTEAFF.

This chain links TRBV30 with TRBJ2-7, with TRBD2 as a possible D gene (5 bases). The CDR3 loop spans 13 amino acids. Germline values: CDR1 GTSNPN, CDR2 SVGIG (reference sequence). Trimming took 1 base from V and 0 from J, leaving 7 bases between them. DNA of the CDR3: TGTGCCTGGAGTGAGGCGGGCTCCTACGAGCAGTACTTC. Residues: CAWSEAGSYEQYF. The full variable domain, in which reference TRBV30 and TRBJ2-7 provide the parts outside the CDR3, is SQTIHQWPATLVQPVGSPLSLECTVEGTSNPNLYWYRQAAGRGLQLLFYSVGIGQISSEVPQNLSASRPQDRQFILSSKKLLLSDSGFYLCAWSEAGSYEQYFGPGTRLTVT.

CDR3: CAWSSSSEQFF. CDR3 DNA sequence: TGTGCCTGGAGCTCTAGTAGTGAGCAGTTCTTC. The J gene is TRBJ2-1, the V gene TRBV30; no definite D call. The CDR3 contains 11 residues. The V and J ends lost 3 bases and 9 bases respectively, with 9 bases between them. Germline CDR1 is GTSNPN and CDR2 is SVGIG (reference sequence). The full variable domain, in which reference TRBV30 and TRBJ2-1 provide the parts outside the CDR3, is SQTIHQWPATLVQPVGSPLSLECTVEGTSNPNLYWYRQAAGRGLQLLFYSVGIGQISSEVPQNLSASRPQDRQFILSSKKLLLSDSGFYLCAWSSSSEQFFGPGTRLTVL.

The table lists this clone with a count of one. This chain uses TRBV11-2 with TRBJ2-3; TRBD2 agrees at 7 bases. CDR1 SGHAT and CDR2 FQNNGV come from the germline V gene. Losses at the gene ends were 5 bases for V and 3 bases for J; bases not matched to a gene: 8. This CDR3 contains 15 residues. The CDR3 region is CASSAPGLQTDTQYF. For the CDR3, the DNA is TGTGCCAGCAGCGCACCGGGACTACAGACAGATACGCAGTATTTT.